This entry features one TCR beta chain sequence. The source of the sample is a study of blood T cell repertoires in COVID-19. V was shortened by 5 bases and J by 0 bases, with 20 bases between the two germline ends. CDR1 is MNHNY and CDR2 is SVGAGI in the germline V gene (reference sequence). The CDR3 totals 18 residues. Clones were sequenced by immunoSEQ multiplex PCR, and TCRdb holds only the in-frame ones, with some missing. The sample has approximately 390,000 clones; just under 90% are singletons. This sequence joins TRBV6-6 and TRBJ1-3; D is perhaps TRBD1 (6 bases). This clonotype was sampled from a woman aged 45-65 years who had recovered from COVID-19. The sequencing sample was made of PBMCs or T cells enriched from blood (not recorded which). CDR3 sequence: CASSQMYYQGSSGNTIYF. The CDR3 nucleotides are TGTGCCAGCAGTCAGATGTACTACCAGGGGTCCTCTGGAAACACCATATATTTT.